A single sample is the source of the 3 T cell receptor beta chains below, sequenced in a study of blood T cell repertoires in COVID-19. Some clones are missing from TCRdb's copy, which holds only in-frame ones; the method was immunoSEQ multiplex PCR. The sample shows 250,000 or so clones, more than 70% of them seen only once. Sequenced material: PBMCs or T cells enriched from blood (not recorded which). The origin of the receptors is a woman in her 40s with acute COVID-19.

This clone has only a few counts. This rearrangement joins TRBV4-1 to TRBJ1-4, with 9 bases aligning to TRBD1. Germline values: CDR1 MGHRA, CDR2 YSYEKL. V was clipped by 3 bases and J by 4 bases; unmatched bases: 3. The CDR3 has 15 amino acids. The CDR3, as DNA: TGCGCCAGCAGCCACGGGGACAGGGATAATGAAAAACTGTTTTTT. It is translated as CASSHGDRDNEKLFF.

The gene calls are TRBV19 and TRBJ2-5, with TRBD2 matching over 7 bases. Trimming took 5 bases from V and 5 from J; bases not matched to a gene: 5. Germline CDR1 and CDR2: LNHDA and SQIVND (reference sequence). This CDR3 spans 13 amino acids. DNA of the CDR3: TGTGCCAGTAGTCCCGAGCGGGGCGAGACCCAGTACTTC. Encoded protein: CASSPERGETQYF.

The CDR3 is CSVRTGLNQPQHF. The CDR3 DNA is TGCAGCGTCCGGACAGGTTTGAATCAGCCCCAGCATTTT. This chain links TRBV29-1 with TRBJ1-5, with TRBD1 matching 7 bases. The ends lost 6 bases at V and 4 bases at J; junction bases unmatched: 6. The CDR3 covers 13 residues. CDR1 and CDR2 from the germline V gene are SQVTM and ANQGSEA.